This TCR beta chain came from a study of shared clonotypes between healthy human individuals. Overall study results and limits: A few donors showed sharing of around 5.3% of naive CD4 clonotypes. Against clonotypes common to all four donors, non-shared ones had lower generation probabilities.

Notes on this clone: Its antigen is not identified.

The CDR3 spans 16 residues. CDR1 MNHNS and CDR2 SASEGT come from the germline V gene. V shed 3 bases, J shed 7 bases, and the junction held 9 bases outside the gene matches. The authors combined CD45RO+ cells with CCR7-negative CD45RA+ TemRA cells as CD8 memory. Only in-frame clones appear in the TCRdb table, and some are missing; sequencing was by immunoSEQ multiplex PCR. The sample has about 380,000 clones, around 96% seen once; the top ten hold about 0.34%. The genes are TRBV6-1 and TRBJ1-2; 12 bases fit TRBD1. Source material: memory CD8+ T cells sorted from blood. The subset here: CD45RO+ cells pooled with CCR7-negative TemRA cells. The source is a man younger than 40 in good health. This CDR3 is CASSETGQGALFGYTF. Written as DNA, the CDR3 is TGTGCCAGCAGTGAGACGGGACAGGGGGCGTTATTTGGCTACACCTTC.